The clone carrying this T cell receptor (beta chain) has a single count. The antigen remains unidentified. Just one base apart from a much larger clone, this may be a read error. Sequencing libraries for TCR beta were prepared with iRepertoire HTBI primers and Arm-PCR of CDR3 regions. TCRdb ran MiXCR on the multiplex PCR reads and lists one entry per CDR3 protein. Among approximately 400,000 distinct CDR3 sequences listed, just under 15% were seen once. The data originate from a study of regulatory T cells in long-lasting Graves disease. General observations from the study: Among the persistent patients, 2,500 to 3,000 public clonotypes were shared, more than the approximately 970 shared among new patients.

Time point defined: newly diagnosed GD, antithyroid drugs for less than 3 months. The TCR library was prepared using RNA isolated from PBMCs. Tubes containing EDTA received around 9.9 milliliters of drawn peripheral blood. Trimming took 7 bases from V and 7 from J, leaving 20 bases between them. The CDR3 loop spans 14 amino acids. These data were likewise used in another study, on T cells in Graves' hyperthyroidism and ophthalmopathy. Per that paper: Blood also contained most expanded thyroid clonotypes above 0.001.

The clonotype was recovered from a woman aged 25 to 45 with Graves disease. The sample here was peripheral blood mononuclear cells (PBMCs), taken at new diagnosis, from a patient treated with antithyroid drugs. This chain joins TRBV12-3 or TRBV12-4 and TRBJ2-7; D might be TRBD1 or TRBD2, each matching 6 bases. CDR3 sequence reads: CASIHGGGLGEQYF. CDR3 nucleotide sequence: TGTGCCAGCATCCACGGGGGCGGGCTTGGGGAGCAGTACTTC.